This TCR beta chain was recovered during a study of blood T cell repertoires in COVID-19. Background on the study: Sites in the United States, Italy and Spain provided acute and convalescent COVID-19 samples. T cells, B-cell-depleted T cells, or PBMCs provided the cDNA or gDNA that served as material.

Germline CDR1 and CDR2: SGHRS and YFSETQ. CDR3 length equals 13 residues. Trimming stripped 6 bases from V and 4 bases from J, with 14 bases between. Per the authors' pipeline: Reference gene primer amplification gave estimated nucleated cell counts. Libraries were prepared by immunoSEQ multiplex PCR; TCRdb keeps only in-frame clonotypes and omits some of them. V and J calls and clone size come straight from that table; D and trimming were deduced from the DNA. The sample consists of around 100,000 clones, about 90% of them appearing once. The rearrangement joins TRBV5-1 to TRBJ2-7; possibly TRBD2 for D (6 bases). The TCR was taken from a human donor in a cohort sampled during active COVID-19. The specimen was peripheral blood. CDR3 coding DNA: TGCGCCAGCACCCCGGAGGGGAGGTACGAGCAGTACTTC. Its protein is CASTPEGRYEQYF.